These 30 T cell receptor beta chains were sequenced from one sample in a study of blood T cell repertoires in COVID-19. Assay used: immunoSEQ multiplex PCR; TCRdb lists only in-frame clones, some missing. The data show more than 300,000 clones, more than 75% seen once. What was sequenced was PBMCs or T cells enriched from blood (not recorded which). The receptors were sampled from a woman in her late teens or twenties who had recovered from COVID-19.

V is TRBV9 and J is TRBJ2-3, with D perhaps TRBD2 (7 bases). V was clipped by 1 base and J by 2 bases, with 14 bases between them. The CDR3 spans 16 residues. CDR1 is SGDLS, CDR2 YYNGEE, per germline. CDR3 loop: CASSVSGRGPTDTQYF. In nucleotides, the CDR3 is TGTGCCAGCAGCGTATCTGGGCGGGGGCCCACAGATACGCAGTATTTT.

This clone was detected a few times. V is TRBV12-3 or TRBV12-4 and J is TRBJ1-1; no definite D call. The CDR3 is made up of 12 amino acids. The V and J ends lost 6 bases and 2 bases respectively, with 7 bases between them. CDR3 DNA sequence: TGTGCCAGCAGGCGAGATAACACTGAAGCTTTCTTT. Residues: CASRRDNTEAFF.

The V gene is TRBV2, the J gene TRBJ1-1, with TRBD1 matching over 7 bases. The CDR3 is 13 residues long. From germline, CDR1 is SNHLY and CDR2 FYNNEI. V was pared by 8 bases and J by 5 bases, with 8 bases of the junction left unmatched. As DNA, the CDR3 is TGTGCCAGCCGTAAGGGGGCCGGAACTGAAGCTTTCTTT. Its translation: CASRKGAGTEAFF.

J is TRBJ2-7 and V is TRBV10-3, with unresolved D. This CDR3 region has 12 residues. The V and J ends lost 5 bases and 4 bases respectively, with 9 bases between them. Germline V gives CDR1 ENHRY, CDR2 SYGVKD. CDR3 amino acids: CAISYDNYEQYF. For the CDR3, the DNA is TGTGCCATCAGTTACGACAATTACGAGCAGTACTTC.

The chain carries TRBV13 and TRBJ2-2; D unresolved. CDR1 is PRHDT, CDR2 FYEKMQ, per germline (reference sequence). The CDR3 extends over 16 amino acids. The V and J ends lost 4 bases and 1 base respectively, with 13 bases between them. CDR3 coding DNA: TGTGCCAGCAGCTCCAAGAGTACAGAGAACACCGGGGAGCTGTTTTTT. Encoded protein: CASSSKSTENTGELFF.

The V call is TRBV29-1, the J call TRBJ2-7; maybe TRBD1 (6 bases). Per germline, CDR1 SQVTM and CDR2 ANQGSEA. There are 14 residues in the CDR3. The V and J ends lost 5 bases and 2 bases respectively, with 16 bases between them. Written as DNA, the CDR3 is TGCAGCGTTATCCAGGGGTCCCCTACCTACGAGCAGTACTTC. As protein: CSVIQGSPTYEQYF.

The chain employs TRBV9 and TRBJ1-4, with D possibly being TRBD1 (6 bases). The CDR3 runs 15 residues. The germline V and J ends were trimmed by 0 bases and 2 bases, with 8 bases remaining between them. Germline V CDR1 and CDR2: SGDLS, YYNGEE. This CDR3 is CASSVAGATNEKLFF. CDR3 DNA sequence: TGTGCCAGCAGCGTAGCAGGGGCCACTAATGAAAAACTGTTTTTT.

In its sample, this clone was seen a few times. The J gene is TRBJ1-2, the V gene TRBV3-1 (or the pseudogene TRBV3-2); D gene unclear. Germline CDR1 and CDR2: LGHDT and YNNKEL (reference sequence). This CDR3 is built from 16 residues. Deletions cut 0 bases from V and 4 bases from J, with 15 bases between. This CDR3 is CASSQDQEPSGYGYTF. In DNA, the CDR3 is TGTGCCAGCAGCCAAGATCAAGAGCCCTCAGGCTATGGCTACACCTTC.

This chain joins TRBV4-1 and TRBJ1-5, with 7 bases lining up with TRBD1. CDR3 length: 17 amino acids. V dropped 0 bases and J dropped 0; count of bases not matched to a gene: 5. Germline loops: CDR1 MGHRA, CDR2 YSYEKL. The CDR3 reads CASSQDPGQISNQPQHF. The CDR3, as DNA: TGCGCCAGCAGCCAAGATCCGGGACAGATTAGCAATCAGCCCCAGCATTTT.

The genes are TRBV6-5 and TRBJ1-2, with a possible D match to TRBD1 (6 bases). The germline V gene has CDR1 MNHEY and CDR2 SVGAGI. The length of the CDR3 is 13 residues. V was cut by 7 bases and J by 1 base, with 10 bases left in between. CDR3 bases: TGTGCCAGCACCCAGGGGCTTAACTATGGCTACACCTTC. This codes for CASTQGLNYGYTF.

There are a few counts of this clone. This chain links TRBV30 with TRBJ1-2; no clear D gene. CDR3 size: 11 residues. CDR1 GTSNPN and CDR2 SVGIG come from the germline V gene (reference sequence). With 5 bases removed from V and 4 bases from J, the gap between germline ends came to 8 bases. DNA for the CDR3: TGTGCCTGGGCGGGTCGCTATGGCTACACCTTC. Its protein is CAWAGRYGYTF.

The chain joins TRBV25-1 to TRBJ2-3; TRBD2 agrees at 7 bases. Trimming removed 10 bases from V and 0 bases from J; junction bases left unmatched: 10. The CDR3 consists of 15 residues. Germline lookup yields CDR1 MGHDK and CDR2 SYGVNS. The DNA for the CDR3 is TGTGCCACCCACGGGGGGAGGGTGAGCACAGATACGCAGTATTTT. It encodes CATHGGRVSTDTQYF.

V usage is TRBV7-9 and J usage is TRBJ1-5; D possibly corresponds to TRBD1 (6 bases). There are 16 residues in the CDR3. The V end was cut by 5 bases, the J end by 4 bases, with 18 bases between. Germline CDR1 SEHNR, CDR2 FQNEAQ (reference sequence). For the CDR3, the DNA is TGTGCCAGCAGCAATGAACAGGGTCTACGTAATCAGCCCCAGCATTTT. Translating gives CASSNEQGLRNQPQHF.

The gene calls are TRBV30 and TRBJ1-1; no definite D call. Germline CDR1 GTSNPN, CDR2 SVGIG (reference sequence). There are 11 residues in the CDR3. V was cut by 4 bases and J by 0 bases, with 3 bases left in between. CDR3 bases: TGTGCCTGGACCTTGAACACTGAAGCTTTCTTT. This sequence encodes CAWTLNTEAFF. Full variable domain (outside the CDR3, taken from reference TRBV30 and TRBJ1-1): SQTIHQWPATLVQPVGSPLSLECTVEGTSNPNLYWYRQAAGRGLQLLFYSVGIGQISSEVPQNLSASRPQDRQFILSSKKLLLSDSGFYLCAWTLNTEAFFGQGTRLTVV.

The CDR3 sequence: CASSGVRGATGEQYF. CDR3 nucleotides: TGTGCCAGCAGTGGGGTACGGGGGGCCACTGGGGAGCAGTACTTC. This chain connects TRBV27 to TRBJ2-7; possibly TRBD2 for D (7 bases). The germline gives CDR1 MNHEY, CDR2 SMNVEV (reference sequence). This CDR3 spans 15 amino acids. V was clipped by 5 bases and J by 7 bases, with 21 bases between them.

In its sample, this clone was seen many times. The chain uses TRBV2 and TRBJ1-4; 10 nucleotides agree with TRBD1. CDR1 is SNHLY, CDR2 FYNNEI, per germline. V lost 8 bases, J lost 8 bases, and 11 bases stayed unmatched. This CDR3 contains 15 residues. In nucleotides, the CDR3 is TGTGCCAGCCAAGAAAGGGACAGGGGCGGCGAAAAACTGTTTTTT. Protein: CASQERDRGGEKLFF.

This chain uses TRBV12-3 or TRBV12-4 with TRBJ1-1; perhaps TRBD1 as D (5 bases). V gave up 3 bases and J gave up 3 bases, with 8 bases separating them. The CDR3 extends over 13 amino acids. The CDR3 loop reads CASSLQGHTEAFF. The DNA of the CDR3 is TGTGCCAGCAGTTTGCAGGGCCACACTGAAGCTTTCTTT.

The chain uses TRBV13 and TRBJ1-2; TRBD1 might be the D (6 bases). There are 14 residues in the CDR3. CDR1 is PRHDT, CDR2 FYEKMQ, per germline (reference sequence). Trimming stripped 4 bases from V and 2 bases from J, with 11 bases between. This CDR3 is CASSSPGTNYGYTF. CDR3 bases: TGTGCCAGCAGCTCTCCCGGGACAAACTATGGCTACACCTTC.

This clone was detected once. The J gene is TRBJ1-4, the V gene TRBV7-9; D is uncertain. CDR1 and CDR2 from the germline V gene are SEHNR and FQNEAQ (reference sequence). The CDR3 is 14 residues long. V was pared by 6 bases and J by 4 bases, with 12 bases between. The CDR3 is CASSLRDHNEKLFF. The CDR3 region has the DNA TGTGCCAGCAGTTTGAGGGATCATAATGAAAAACTGTTTTTT.

J is TRBJ2-2 and V is TRBV30; possibly TRBD2 for D (6 bases). CDR1 GTSNPN and CDR2 SVGIG come from the germline V gene (reference sequence). Trimming took 0 bases from V and 4 from J, leaving 18 bases between them. This CDR3 is 17 amino acids long. CDR3 region: CAWSVYAEGGVTGELFF. In DNA form, the CDR3 reads TGTGCCTGGAGTGTATATGCGGAGGGTGGGGTCACCGGGGAGCTGTTTTTT.

CDR3 nucleotides: TGTGCCAGCAGCCCCCAGGCGGGGGGGCCGGGGACCGGGGAGCTGTTTTTT. This codes for CASSPQAGGPGTGELFF. The chain is built from TRBV6-2 or TRBV6-3 and TRBJ2-2, with 9 bases that match TRBD2. The CDR3 consists of 17 residues. The V gene end was trimmed by 6 bases and the J gene end by 5 bases; junction bases not matched to a gene: 13. Germline V gene data show CDR1 as MNHEY and CDR2 as SVGEGT.

V and J are TRBV2 and TRBJ2-3, with TRBD2 matching over 7 bases. V was pared by 4 bases and J by 5 bases, with 9 bases of the junction left unmatched. Looked up from germline, CDR1 is SNHLY and CDR2 is FYNNEI. The CDR3 covers 15 residues. The CDR3 protein is CASSVGRGLGDTQYF. The DNA of the CDR3 is TGTGCCAGCAGTGTGGGGAGGGGTCTAGGAGATACGCAGTATTTT.

The J gene is TRBJ1-2, the V gene TRBV18; 7 positions match TRBD1. This CDR3 contains 14 residues. CDR1 is KGHSH and CDR2 is LQKENI in the germline V gene. Germline trimming cut 5 bases from V and 4 bases from J; bases unmatched to any gene: 7. CDR3 in amino acids: CASSSDRDGYGYTF. The CDR3 DNA reads TGTGCCAGCTCATCCGACAGGGACGGCTATGGCTACACCTTC.

This clone was seen a single time. The V call is TRBV19, the J call TRBJ2-5; D perhaps matches TRBD2 (7 bases). The CDR3 has 13 amino acids. Trimming shortened V by 6 bases and J by 1 base, and 9 bases separated the two germline ends. The germline CDR1 and CDR2 sequences are LNHDA and SQIVND (reference sequence). The CDR3 sequence: CASRGGGQETQYF. The CDR3 DNA sequence: TGTGCCAGTAGAGGGGGGGGCCAAGAGACCCAGTACTTC. The variable domain in full, completed from reference TRBV19 and TRBJ2-5, reads DGGITQSPKYLFRKEGQNVTLSCEQNLNHDAMYWYRQDPGQGLRLIYYSQIVNDFQKGDIAEGYSVSREKKESFPLTVTSAQKNPTAFYLCASRGGGQETQYFGPGTRLLVL.

V and J are TRBV28 and TRBJ1-2, with D uncertain. The V end lost 2 bases, the J end lost 6 bases, and 7 bases lay between the germline ends. Germline loops: CDR1 MDHEN, CDR2 SYDVKM. The CDR3 has 12 amino acids. The CDR3 DNA reads TGTGCCAGCAGTTTACCAGCGAATGGCTACACCTTC. Protein: CASSLPANGYTF.

This chain uses TRBV19 with TRBJ1-5; D is possibly TRBD1 (5 bases). The CDR3 length is 14 residues. Germline V lookup: CDR1 LNHDA, CDR2 SQIVND (reference sequence). V lost 10 bases, J lost 0 bases, and 13 bases lay in between. The CDR3 DNA sequence: TGTGCCACCAAACCAGGGTATAGCAATCAGCCCCAGCATTTT. Its protein is CATKPGYSNQPQHF.

The genes are TRBV30 and TRBJ2-1; no reliable D call. The CDR3 sequence is 13 residues long. Trimming cost V 3 bases and J 0 bases, with 6 bases left between them. Germline V gene lookup returns CDR1 GTSNPN and CDR2 SVGIG (reference sequence). The CDR3 sequence: CAWRGSSYNEQFF. The CDR3 coding sequence is TGTGCCTGGAGGGGCAGCTCCTACAATGAGCAGTTCTTC.

V gene TRBV6-5 combines with J gene TRBJ1-1, with D possibly matching TRBD1 (6 bases). This CDR3 is 14 amino acids long. Trimming shortened V by 5 bases and J by 2 bases, and 12 bases separated the two germline ends. From germline, CDR1 is MNHEY and CDR2 SVGAGI. This CDR3 reads CASSRGQRNTEAFF. As DNA, the CDR3 is TGTGCCAGCAGTCGGGGACAACGTAACACTGAAGCTTTCTTT.

The V and J genes are TRBV19 and TRBJ1-1; possible D gene TRBD1, 6 bases. Trimming cost V 5 bases and J 3 bases, with 13 bases left between them. Germline assignment: CDR1 LNHDA and CDR2 SQIVND (reference sequence). CDR3 length: 14 amino acids. CDR3 coding DNA: TGTGCCAGTAGTGCCACCGGACAGCACACTGAAGCTTTCTTT. Its protein product is CASSATGQHTEAFF.

In its sample, this clone was seen many times. This chain uses TRBV19 with TRBJ2-1, with 7 positions matching TRBD1. The CDR3 covers 14 residues. The V and J ends lost 5 bases and 8 bases, in that order; junction bases with no gene match: 9. Germline lookup yields CDR1 LNHDA and CDR2 SQIVND (reference sequence). CDR3 sequence reads: CASSPGQAADEQFF. Here the CDR3 DNA reads TGTGCCAGTAGTCCCGGACAGGCGGCCGATGAGCAGTTCTTC.